The rows below give T cell receptor beta chains drawn from one sample of a study of T-cell memory formation after mild COVID-19. One entry per CDR3 protein, called by TCRdb with MiXCR from the 5' RACE reads. The repertoire has under 300,000 distinct CDR3 sequences, approximately 16% of them found once; the top ten carry 3% to 4.5%. Specimen: PBMCs or a T cell subset sorted from them (not recorded which). These receptors were taken from a man younger than 35 who had mild COVID-19 (a few samples of this study predate the infection). Cell type and time point are not known. Both conserved end residues are part of each CDR3.

TRBV28	TRBJ2-3	CASSSSGLSTDTQYF
TRBV4-2	TRBJ2-5	CASSQERTSGQETQYF
TRBV29-1	TRBJ2-5	CSVVTGTSQETQYF
TRBV6-5	TRBJ2-3	CASSYSYRTSTDTQYF
TRBV7-9	TRBJ1-1	CASSLGQGVTEAFF
TRBV5-1	TRBJ2-1	CASSGISLAGSPYNEQFF
TRBV5-1	TRBJ2-3	CASSLMGGFADTQYF
TRBV10-3	TRBJ1-5	CAISVERGNQPQHF
TRBV4-1	TRBJ1-2	CASSQGPGRDGYTF
TRBV7-2	TRBJ1-4	CASSPSRGMEKLFF
TRBV5-6	TRBJ2-3	CASSPDSGGYTQYF
TRBV7-7	TRBJ2-5	CASSPGGTGQETQYF
TRBV5-1	TRBJ2-3	CASSRRDPVTDTQYF
TRBV5-1	TRBJ1-2	CASRQTGSRLYGYTF
TRBV7-8	TRBJ1-5	CASSLAGVPPEAQHF
TRBV4-3	TRBJ2-5	CASSQDWIQETQYF
TRBV20-1	TRBJ1-5	CSARENRNQPQHF
TRBV6-2/TRBV6-3	TRBJ1-2	CASSKGASGYTF
TRBV20-1	TRBJ2-1	CSASSRLAHNEQFF
TRBV5-1	TRBJ2-3	CASRTYESTDTQYF
TRBV24-1	TRBJ2-1	CATGTGTGLSYEQFF
TRBV29-1	TRBJ2-3	CSVPYSSTDTQYF
TRBV20-1	TRBJ1-6	CSARLGGAVVTPLHF
TRBV10-3	TRBJ1-1	CAISEGAGGGNTEAFF
TRBV9	TRBJ1-2	CASSVEVVSNYGYTF
TRBV15	TRBJ2-3	CATSRDLGNRATDTQYF
TRBV5-1	TRBJ2-2	CASSLAPHSNTGELFF
TRBV12-3/TRBV12-4	TRBJ2-5	CASSLREQVAQYF
TRBV5-1	TRBJ1-6	CASSQKPQGSSPLHF
TRBV7-2	TRBJ2-2	CASRRTGVGELFF
TRBV7-2	TRBJ2-7	CASSTFDRPYEQYF
TRBV5-1	TRBJ2-6	CASSPGQTSGANVLTF
TRBV20-1	TRBJ2-3	CSARDEPLAGGTYSTDTQYF
TRBV5-6	TRBJ1-4	CASSLRTSNEKLFF
TRBV5-1	TRBJ2-2	CASSSGMADGELFF
TRBV5-1	TRBJ2-7	CASSVSPRNEQYF
TRBV3-1	TRBJ1-1	CASSQVIGDRAFF
TRBV9	TRBJ2-5	CASSVEGVFQETQYF
TRBV20-1	TRBJ2-3	CSARDPRGPGDTQYF
TRBV3-1	TRBJ2-5	CASSHGTGEQETQYF
TRBV4-3	TRBJ1-6	CASSQSRGPRDSPLHF
TRBV7-2	TRBJ2-3	CASSFGSIGGATTDTQYF
TRBV5-1	TRBJ2-5	CASSGTLETQYF
TRBV12-3/TRBV12-4	TRBJ2-5	CASSLIGGVETQYF
TRBV10-3	TRBJ1-5	CAVSGGAEFQPQHF
TRBV9	TRBJ1-2	CASSFRSGGDYGYTF
TRBV7-3	TRBJ2-1	CASSPQGGYNEQFF
TRBV3-1	TRBJ2-2	CASSQASGATGELFF
TRBV6-2/TRBV6-3	TRBJ2-7	CASGQGPYEQYF